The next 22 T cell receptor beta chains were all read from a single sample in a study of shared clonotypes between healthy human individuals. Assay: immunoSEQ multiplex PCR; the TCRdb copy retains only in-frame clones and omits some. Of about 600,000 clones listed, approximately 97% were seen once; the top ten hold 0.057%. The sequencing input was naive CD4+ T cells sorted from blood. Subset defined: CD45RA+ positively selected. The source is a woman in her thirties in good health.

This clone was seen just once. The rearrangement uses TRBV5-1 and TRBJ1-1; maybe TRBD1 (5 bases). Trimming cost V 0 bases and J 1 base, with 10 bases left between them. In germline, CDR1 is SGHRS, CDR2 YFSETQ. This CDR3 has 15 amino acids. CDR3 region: CASSLVQGPNTEAFF. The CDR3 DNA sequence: TGCGCCAGCAGCTTGGTGCAGGGTCCGAACACTGAAGCTTTCTTT.

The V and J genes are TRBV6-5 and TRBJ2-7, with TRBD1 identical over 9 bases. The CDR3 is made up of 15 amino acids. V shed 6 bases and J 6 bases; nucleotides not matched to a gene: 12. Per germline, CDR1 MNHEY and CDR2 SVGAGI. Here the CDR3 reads CASSRRRDRDSEQYF. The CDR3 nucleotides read TGTGCCAGCAGCCGGCGCCGGGACAGGGATAGCGAGCAGTACTTC.

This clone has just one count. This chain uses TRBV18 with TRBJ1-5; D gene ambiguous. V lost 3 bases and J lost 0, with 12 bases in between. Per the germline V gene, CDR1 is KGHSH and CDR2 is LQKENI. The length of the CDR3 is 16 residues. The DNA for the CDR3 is TGTGCCAGCTCACCGGACGGTAAATATAGCAATCAGCCCCAGCATTTT. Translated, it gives CASSPDGKYSNQPQHF. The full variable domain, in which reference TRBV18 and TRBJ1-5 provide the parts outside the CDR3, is NAGVMQNPRHLVRRRGQEARLRCSPMKGHSHVYWYRQLPEEGLKFMVYLQKENIIDESGMPKERFSAEFPKEGPSILRIQQVVRGDSAAYFCASSPDGKYSNQPQHFGDGTRLSIL.

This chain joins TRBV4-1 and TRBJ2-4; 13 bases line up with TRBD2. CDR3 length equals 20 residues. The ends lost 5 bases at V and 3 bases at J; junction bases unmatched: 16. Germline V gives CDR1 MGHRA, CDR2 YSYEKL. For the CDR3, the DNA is TGCGCCAGCAGCTACCCGGGACTAGCGGGACGTCGGGATGGCAAAAACATTCAGTACTTC. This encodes CASSYPGLAGRRDGKNIQYF.

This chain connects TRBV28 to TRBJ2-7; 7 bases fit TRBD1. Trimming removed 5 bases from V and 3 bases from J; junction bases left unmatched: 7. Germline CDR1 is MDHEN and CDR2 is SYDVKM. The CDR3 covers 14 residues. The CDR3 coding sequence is TGTGCCAGCAGTCATCGGTACAGGGGCTACGAGCAGTACTTC. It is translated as CASSHRYRGYEQYF.

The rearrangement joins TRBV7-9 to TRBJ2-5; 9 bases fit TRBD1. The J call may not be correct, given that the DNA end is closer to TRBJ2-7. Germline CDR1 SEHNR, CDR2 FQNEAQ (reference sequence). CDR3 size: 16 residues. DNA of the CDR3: TGTGCCAGCAGCTTAGGAGTTGGGACAGGGCTTGACGAGCAGTACTTC. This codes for CASSLGVGTGLDEQYF.

CDR3 nucleotide sequence: TGTGCCTGGAGTGTACGGGGTAGCGGGAGGGCTCGCACCGGGGAGCTGTTTTTT. Translated, it gives CAWSVRGSGRARTGELFF. The gene calls are TRBV30 and TRBJ2-2, with TRBD2 matching over 11 bases. Germline values: CDR1 GTSNPN, CDR2 SVGIG (reference sequence). The CDR3 has 18 residues. With V trimmed by 0 bases and J by 4 bases, 10 bases remained unmatched.

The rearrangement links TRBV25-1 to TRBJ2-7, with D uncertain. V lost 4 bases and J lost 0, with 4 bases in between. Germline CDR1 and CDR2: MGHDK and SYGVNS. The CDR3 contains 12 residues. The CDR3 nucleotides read TGTGCCAGCAGTGTCTACTCCTACGAGCAGTACTTC. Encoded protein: CASSVYSYEQYF.

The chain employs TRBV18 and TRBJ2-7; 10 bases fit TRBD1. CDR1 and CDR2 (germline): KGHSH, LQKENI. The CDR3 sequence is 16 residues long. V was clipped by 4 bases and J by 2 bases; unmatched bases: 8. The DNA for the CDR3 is TGTGCCAGCTCACTAGCGACAGGGGGCGCCCCCTACGAGCAGTACTTC. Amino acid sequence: CASSLATGGAPYEQYF. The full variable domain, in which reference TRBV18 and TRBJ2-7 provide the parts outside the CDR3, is NAGVMQNPRHLVRRRGQEARLRCSPMKGHSHVYWYRQLPEEGLKFMVYLQKENIIDESGMPKERFSAEFPKEGPSILRIQQVVRGDSAAYFCASSLATGGAPYEQYFGPGTRLTVT.

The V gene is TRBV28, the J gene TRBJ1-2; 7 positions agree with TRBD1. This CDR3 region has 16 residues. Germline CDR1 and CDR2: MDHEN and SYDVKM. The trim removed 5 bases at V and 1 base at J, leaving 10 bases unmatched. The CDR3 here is CASSRGQQGFNYGYTF. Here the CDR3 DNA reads TGTGCCAGCAGTCGTGGGCAACAGGGGTTTAACTATGGCTACACCTTC.

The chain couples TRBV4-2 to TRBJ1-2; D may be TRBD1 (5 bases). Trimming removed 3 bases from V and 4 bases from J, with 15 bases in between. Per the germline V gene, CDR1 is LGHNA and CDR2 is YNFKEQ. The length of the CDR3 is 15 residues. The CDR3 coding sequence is TGTGCCAGCAGCCAGGTTGAGGGGTCCGGCTATGGCTACACCTTC. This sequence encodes CASSQVEGSGYGYTF.

The CDR3: CASSFLLAGVGYEQYF. For the CDR3, the DNA is TGCGCCAGCAGCTTTCTTCTAGCGGGAGTCGGGTACGAGCAGTACTTC. The rearrangement joins TRBV5-1 to TRBJ2-7; 10 bases map to TRBD2. J lost 4 bases, V lost 2 bases, and 9 bases had no gene match. The CDR3 is made up of 16 amino acids. CDR1 and CDR2 from the germline V gene are SGHRS and YFSETQ. Supplemented by reference TRBV5-1 and TRBJ2-7, the full variable domain reads KAGVTQTPRYLIKTRGQQVTLSCSPISGHRSVSWYQQTPGQGLQFLFEYFSETQRNKGNFPGRFSGRQFSNSRSEMNVSTLELGDSALYLCASSFLLAGVGYEQYFGPGTRLTVT.

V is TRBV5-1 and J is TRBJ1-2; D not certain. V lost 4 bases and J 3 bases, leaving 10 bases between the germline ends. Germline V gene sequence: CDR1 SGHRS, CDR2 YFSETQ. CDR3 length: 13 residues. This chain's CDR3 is CASSGDLYYGYTF. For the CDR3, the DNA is TGCGCCAGCAGCGGCGACCTGTACTATGGCTACACCTTC.

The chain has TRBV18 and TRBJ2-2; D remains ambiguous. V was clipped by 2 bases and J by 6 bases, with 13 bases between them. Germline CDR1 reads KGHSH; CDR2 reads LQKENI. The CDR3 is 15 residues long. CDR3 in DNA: TGTGCCAGCTCACCAGTGGAGTTCCGGGCCGGGGAGCTGTTTTTT. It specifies CASSPVEFRAGELFF.

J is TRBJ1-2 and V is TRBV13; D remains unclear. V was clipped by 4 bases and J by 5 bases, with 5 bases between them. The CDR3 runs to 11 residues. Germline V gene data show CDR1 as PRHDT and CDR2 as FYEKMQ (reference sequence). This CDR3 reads CASSSPYGYTF. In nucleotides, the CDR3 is TGTGCCAGCAGCTCCCCATATGGCTACACCTTC.

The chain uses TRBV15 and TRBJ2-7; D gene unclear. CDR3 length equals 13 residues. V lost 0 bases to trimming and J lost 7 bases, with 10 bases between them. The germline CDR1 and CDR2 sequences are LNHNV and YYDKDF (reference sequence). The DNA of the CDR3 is TGTGCCACCAGCAGAGATTTCTCCGGTGAGCAGTACTTC. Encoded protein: CATSRDFSGEQYF.

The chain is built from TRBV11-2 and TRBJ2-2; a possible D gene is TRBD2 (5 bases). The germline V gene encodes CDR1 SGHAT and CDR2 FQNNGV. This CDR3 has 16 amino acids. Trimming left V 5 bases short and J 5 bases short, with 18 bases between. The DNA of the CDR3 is TGTGCCAGCAGCCTCCGTACTAGTCAGCCAACCGGGGAGCTGTTTTTT. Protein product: CASSLRTSQPTGELFF. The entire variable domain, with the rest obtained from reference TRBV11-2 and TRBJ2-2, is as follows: EAGVAQSPRYKIIEKRQSVAFWCNPISGHATLYWYQQILGQGPKLLIQFQNNGVVDDSQLPKDRFSAERLKGVDSTLKIQPAKLEDSAVYLCASSLRTSQPTGELFFGEGSRLTVL.

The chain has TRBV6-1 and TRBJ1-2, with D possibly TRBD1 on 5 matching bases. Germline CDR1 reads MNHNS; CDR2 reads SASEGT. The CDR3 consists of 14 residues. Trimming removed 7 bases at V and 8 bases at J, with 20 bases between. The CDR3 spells CASNQWGAGSGYTF. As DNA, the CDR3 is TGTGCCAGCAACCAGTGGGGAGCAGGGAGCGGCTACACCTTC.

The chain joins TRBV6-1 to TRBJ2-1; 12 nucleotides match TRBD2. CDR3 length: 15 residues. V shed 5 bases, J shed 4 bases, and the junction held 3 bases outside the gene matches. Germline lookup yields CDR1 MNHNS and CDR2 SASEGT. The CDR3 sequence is CASSLLAGGYNEQFF. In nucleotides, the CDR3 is TGTGCCAGCAGTCTACTAGCGGGGGGATACAATGAGCAGTTCTTC.

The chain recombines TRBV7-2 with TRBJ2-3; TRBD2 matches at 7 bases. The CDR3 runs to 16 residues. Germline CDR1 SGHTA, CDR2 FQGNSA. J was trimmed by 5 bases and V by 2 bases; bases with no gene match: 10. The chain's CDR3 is CASSLLGTTLGDTQYF. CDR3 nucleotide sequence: TGTGCCAGCAGCTTATTGGGGACTACCCTGGGAGATACGCAGTATTTT.

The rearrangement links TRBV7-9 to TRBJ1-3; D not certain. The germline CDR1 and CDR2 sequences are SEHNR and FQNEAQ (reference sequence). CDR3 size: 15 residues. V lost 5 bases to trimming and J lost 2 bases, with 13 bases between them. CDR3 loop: CASSPVTQPGNTIYF. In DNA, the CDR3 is TGTGCCAGCAGCCCGGTGACGCAACCTGGAAACACCATATATTTT.

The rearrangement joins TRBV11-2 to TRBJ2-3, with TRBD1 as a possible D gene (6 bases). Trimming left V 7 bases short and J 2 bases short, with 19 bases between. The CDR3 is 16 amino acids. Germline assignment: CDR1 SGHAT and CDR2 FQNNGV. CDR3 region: CASNRGDGTPTDTQYF. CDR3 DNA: TGTGCCAGCAACCGTGGTGATGGGACACCCACAGATACGCAGTATTTT.